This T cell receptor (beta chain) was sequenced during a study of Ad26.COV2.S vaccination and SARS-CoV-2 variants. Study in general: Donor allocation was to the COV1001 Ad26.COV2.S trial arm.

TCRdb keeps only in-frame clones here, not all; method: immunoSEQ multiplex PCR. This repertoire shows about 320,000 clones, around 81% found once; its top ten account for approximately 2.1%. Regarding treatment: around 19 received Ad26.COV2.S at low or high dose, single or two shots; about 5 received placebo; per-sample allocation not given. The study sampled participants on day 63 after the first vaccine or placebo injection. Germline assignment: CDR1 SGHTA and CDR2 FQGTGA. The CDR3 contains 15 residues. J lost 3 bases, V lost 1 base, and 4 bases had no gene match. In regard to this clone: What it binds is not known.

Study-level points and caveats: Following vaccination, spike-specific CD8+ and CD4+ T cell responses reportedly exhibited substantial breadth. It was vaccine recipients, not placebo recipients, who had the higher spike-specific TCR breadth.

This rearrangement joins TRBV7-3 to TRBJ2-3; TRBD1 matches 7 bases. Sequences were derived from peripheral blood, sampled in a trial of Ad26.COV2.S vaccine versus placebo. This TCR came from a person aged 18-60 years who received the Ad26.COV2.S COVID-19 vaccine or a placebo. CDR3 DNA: TGTGCCAGCAGCTTAAGACCAGGGGGAACAGATACGCAGTATTTT. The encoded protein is CASSLRPGGTDTQYF. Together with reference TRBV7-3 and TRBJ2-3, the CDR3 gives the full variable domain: GAGVSQTPSNKVTEKGKYVELRCDPISGHTALYWYRQSLGQGPEFLIYFQGTGAADDSGLPNDRFFAVRPEGSVSTLKIQRTERGDSAVYLCASSLRPGGTDTQYFGPGTRLTVL.